This T cell receptor beta chain originates from a study of blood T cell repertoires in COVID-19 (dated by TCRdb to about 2020). For the wider study: The collaborator samples originated in the United States, Italy and Spain and spanned the acute and convalescent phases of COVID-19. The material from the prospective study consisted of cDNA or gDNA derived from T cells, B-cell-depleted T cells, or PBMCs. Deeply sampled blood TCRbeta repertoires from subjects exposed to, actively infected with, or recovered from COVID-19 were included in the dataset. A freely available public database, intended as a resource for researchers studying the immune response to SARS-CoV-2, is where the repertoires were released. The samples were drawn from the first 160 participants of the ongoing ImmuneRACE study and from 950 to 1,500 subjects provided by 6 global collaborators. Nearly every sample came with metadata listing a de-identified subject ID, COVID-19 status, age in years and sex. HLA class I and class II types, where available, came from metadata supplied by the sample provider rather than from assay-based typing.

TCRbeta CDR3 regions were amplified from genomic DNA using the immunoSEQ Assay, a bias-controlled multiplex PCR. As for the authors' bioinformatics: The number of nucleated cells in each sample was estimated from the amplification of reference gene primers within the assay. To quantify the absolute abundance of each unique TCRbeta CDR3 rearrangement, sequence reads were collapsed and filtered. For each sample, productive Simpson clonality was calculated as the square root of Simpson's diversity index across productive rearrangements. TCRdb stores this immuneACCESS table with in-frame sequences only. Part of the clones is absent; in the studies checked, under half of the shortfall reflects unresolved V genes, and no reason is known for the rest. D and trimming come from the DNA, and the V and J calls and clone size come from that table. This sample holds about 210,000 clones; roughly 84% were observed only once. In total, the top ten clones hold roughly 3.2% of the sample.

The paper as a whole reports these results and caveats: How much clinical and demographic metadata was included differed by source and by participant, and the metadata was provided uncurated.

From V the trimming removes 7 bases and from J it removes 3 bases, while the gene matches leave 4 bases of the junction unaccounted for. Spanning cysteine to phenylalanine, the CDR3 consists of 14 amino acids. CDR3 DNA only is kept here, 42 bases in frame from base 1. The germline V gene sets CDR1 to SNHLY and CDR2 to FYNNEI. Participants in the prospective study were enrolled through a virtual design, were aged about 18 to 89 years, and lived in 20 to 30 United States geographic areas. To assign participants to cohorts, the prospective study relied on clinical history that participants themselves reported in a screening survey and a study questionnaire. Exposed participants were defined as having been in contact with someone with a PCR-confirmed or clinician-diagnosed COVID-19 case within 2 weeks of study entry. Each participant in the prospective study had whole blood, serum and a nasopharyngeal or oropharyngeal swab collected by mobile phlebotomists. Prospective study participants could optionally give additional blood draws and questionnaires over an approximately 2-month period. Prospective study blood samples were shipped either frozen or at room temperature before DNA extraction.

Concerning this clone: The specificity of this receptor is unknown. Per-base quality was not reported, and no clone a single base away is much larger than it.

This TCR was recovered from a woman aged 25 to 39 who had been exposed to COVID-19. The sequenced sample consisted of PBMCs or T cells enriched from blood (not recorded which). The sequence joins TRBV2 to TRBJ2-2, with TRBD2 matching 8 junction bases. In nucleotides, the sequence is TGTGCCAGCACCGGGACTAGGGACACCGGGGAGCTGTTTTTT. This gives the protein CASTGTRDTGELFF. The full variable domain, with segments outside the CDR3 supplied by the reference TRBV2 and TRBJ2-2 proteins, appears as EPEVTQTPSHQVTQMGQEVILRCVPISNHLYFYWYRQILGQKVEFLVSFYNNEISEKSEIFDDQFSVERPDGSNFTLKIRSTKLEDSAMYFCASTGTRDTGELFFGEGSRLTVL.